This entry lists 3 T cell receptor beta chains sequenced from one sample in a study of cytomegalovirus exposure and HLA in healthy donors (dated 2017 in TCRdb). Library prep was done by the immunoSEQ multiplex PCR assay. A mixture of 60 forward primers for TCR Vbeta segments and 13 reverse primers for TCR Jbeta segments was used in the multiplex PCR. The source is immuneACCESS, and TCRdb retained only in-frame sequences with V and J called. Part of the clones is not carried over; for the studies checked, unresolved V genes explain less than half of this, and the remainder is unexplained. The sample data list some 150,000 clones, and roughly 80% of these were observed just once. The ten top clones hold 3.7% of the sample. The sequenced sample consisted of PBMCs. The receptor source for this set is a man aged 25 to 45 in good health and CMV-seropositive.

The chain links TRBV18 to TRBJ2-1; TRBD1 might be the D (5 bases). The CDR3 sequence is 14 residues long. Trimming left V 3 bases short and J 0 bases short, with 6 bases between. Germline V gives CDR1 KGHSH, CDR2 LQKENI. In DNA, the CDR3 is TGTGCCAGCTCACCGACAGTCTCCTACAATGAGCAGTTCTTC. Residues: CASSPTVSYNEQFF.

The chain employs TRBV28 and TRBJ1-5, with D maybe TRBD1 (5 bases). V was clipped by 1 base and J by 2 bases, with 9 bases between them. CDR1 is MDHEN, CDR2 SYDVKM, per germline. The CDR3 is 15 residues long. This chain's CDR3 is CASSLFGGGNQPQHF. As DNA, the CDR3 is TGTGCCAGCAGTTTATTTGGGGGGGGCAATCAGCCCCAGCATTTT.

This rearrangement joins TRBV30 to TRBJ2-3, with 10 bases lining up with TRBD2. Germline loops: CDR1 GTSNPN, CDR2 SVGIG (reference sequence). The CDR3 is made up of 16 amino acids. V lost 2 bases and J lost 4; bases outside the gene matches: 9. The chain's CDR3 is CAWSSEVAGGADTQYF. The DNA of the CDR3 is TGTGCCTGGAGTAGCGAGGTAGCGGGGGGCGCAGATACGCAGTATTTT.